These T cell receptor beta chains were read from a single sample in a study of CD8 T cells in Susac syndrome. TCRdb reprocessed the immunoSEQ multiplex PCR reads with MiXCR, giving one entry per CDR3 protein. The repertoire holds 50,000 or so distinct CDR3 sequences, with approximately 92% as singletons. Specimen: CD8+ T cells from PBMCs. The receptors here all came from a human donor in good health. CDR3s include the opening cysteine and the closing phenylalanine or tryptophan. D genes are given only for firm matches. Size values are once, few and many counts, or a class for expanded clones, and some rows have none.

>TRBJ2-7|NA|TRBV29-1|NA
TGCAGCGTTGAAGACAGCTCCTACGAGCAGTACTTC
CSVEDSSYEQYF
>TRBJ2-7|NA|TRBV12-3/TRBV12-4|once
TGTGCCAGCAGTTTCAACCCCTACTACGAGCAGTACTTC
CASSFNPYYEQYF
>TRBJ1-1|NA|TRBV11-2|NA
TGTGCCAGCAGCTTAGTGCCTGAAGCTTTCTTT
CASSLVPEAFF
>TRBJ2-7|TRBD2|TRBV7-9|NA
TGTGCCAGCAAACCGCTAGCGGGTCTGGCCTACGAGCAGTACTTC
CASKPLAGLAYEQYF
>TRBJ2-7|NA|TRBV11-2|NA
TGTGCCAGCAGCATCTTTCGGGGAACCTACGAGCAGTACTTC
CASSIFRGTYEQYF
>TRBJ2-1|NA|TRBV10-3|NA
TGTGCCATCAGTGACCCAGCGAACTACAATGAGCAGTTCTTC
CAISDPANYNEQFF
>TRBJ2-1|NA|TRBV7-9|NA
TGTGCCAGCACCAACACCGGGACTGAGTCCTACAATGAGCAGTTCTTC
CASTNTGTESYNEQFF
>TRBJ2-7|NA|TRBV19|once
TGTGCCAGTAGTTCGACACCCATCTACGAGCAGTACTTC
CASSSTPIYEQYF
>TRBJ1-5|NA|TRBV11-2|NA
TGTGCCAGCAGTGGTAGCAATCAGCCCCAGCATTTT
CASSGSNQPQHF
>TRBJ1-5|NA|TRBV27|NA
TGTGCCAGCAGTTTATGGAGGGGTTCCAATCAGCCCCAGCATTTT
CASSLWRGSNQPQHF
>TRBJ2-2|NA|TRBV29-1|NA
TGCAGCGTTGCGGGCGGGATCTCCCGGGCGAACACCGGGGAGCTGTTTTTT
CSVAGGISRANTGELFF
>TRBJ2-1|NA|TRBV7-6|NA
TGTGCCAGCAGCCTCCACAATTACAATGAGCAGTTCTTC
CASSLHNYNEQFF
>TRBJ2-3|TRBD2|TRBV6-2/TRBV6-3|NA
TGTGCCAGCAGTTACCCGTGGGGCGGCGCTAGCGGGGGATATGATACGCAGTATTTT
CASSYPWGGASGGYDTQYF
>TRBJ1-2|NA|TRBV27|NA
TGTGCCAGCAGTTTATCTAAAAGGGGTGGCTACACCTTC
CASSLSKRGGYTF
>TRBJ1-3|NA|TRBV2|few
TGTGCCAGCAGTGATCGGTCTGGAAACACCATATATTTT
CASSDRSGNTIYF
>TRBJ1-2|NA|TRBV7-9|NA
TGTGCCAGCAGCTTAGCAGGGCTGGGCTATGGCTACACCTTC
CASSLAGLGYGYTF
>TRBJ1-1|NA|TRBV21-1|NA
TGTGCCAGCAGCAACACAGGGATGAACACTGAAGCTTTCTTT
CASSNTGMNTEAFF
>TRBJ2-7|TRBD2|TRBV4-1|once
TGCGCCAGCAGCCCAGAACCCCCCCCTACTAGCGCGACCTACGAGCAGTACTTC
CASSPEPPPTSATYEQYF
>TRBJ2-7|NA|TRBV11-2|NA
TGTGCCAGCAGCTTAGGCGCCGGGACTCCTTCCTACGAGCAGTACTTC
CASSLGAGTPSYEQYF
>TRBJ1-1|NA|TRBV5-1|NA
TGCGCCAGCAGCTCCCCGGACCTCTCGGAGAACATGAACACTGAAGCTTTCTTT
CASSSPDLSENMNTEAFF
>TRBJ2-7|NA|TRBV29-1|NA
TGCAGCGTTGAATTCGTCGGGCGGAACGAGCAGTACTTC
CSVEFVGRNEQYF
>TRBJ2-7|TRBD2|TRBV4-3|once
TGCGCCAGCAGCCAAGATGGACTAGCGCACGAGCAGTACTTC
CASSQDGLAHEQYF
>TRBJ2-7|NA|TRBV9|NA
TGTGCCAGCAGCGCAGCCGGGACTTCTGACTACGAGCAGTACTTC
CASSAAGTSDYEQYF
>TRBJ2-7|NA|TRBV14|NA
TGTGCCAGCAGCCAAGAGCAGGCCAATCGGGACGAGCAGTACTTC
CASSQEQANRDEQYF
>TRBJ2-1|NA|TRBV6-5|NA
TGTGCCAGCAGTTACGCAGGAGGCTCCTACAATGAGCAGTTCTTC
CASSYAGGSYNEQFF